The next 20 T cell receptor beta chains were all read from a single sample in a study of blood T cell repertoires in COVID-19. TCRdb keeps only in-frame clones here, not all; method: immunoSEQ multiplex PCR. The repertoire consists of about 250,000 clones, with roughly 91% occurring once and the leading ten covering 3.5% to 4.5%. Sequences were obtained from PBMCs or T cells enriched from blood (not recorded which). Source of these receptors: a woman aged 30 to 39 with acute COVID-19.

The chain links TRBV18 to TRBJ1-6; a weak D match, TRBD1 (6 bases). The CDR3 runs 14 residues. The germline V gene has CDR1 KGHSH and CDR2 LQKENI. Trimming took off 3 bases at V and 8 bases at J, with 11 bases between the two ends. The chain's CDR3 is CASSPGGPDSPLHF. The CDR3 DNA follows: TGTGCCAGCTCACCCGGGGGGCCGGATTCACCCCTCCACTTT.

V is TRBV25-1 and J is TRBJ1-4, with D possibly TRBD1 on 6 matching bases. The CDR3 spans 16 residues. The V gene's germline CDR1 is MGHDK and CDR2 SYGVNS. V lost 1 base and J lost 7, with 16 bases in between. The CDR3 region has the DNA TGTGCCAGCAGTGAATCAGCGGCAGGGGCATCTGAAAAACTGTTTTTT. Its protein product is CASSESAAGASEKLFF.

The gene calls are TRBV3-1 (or the pseudogene TRBV3-2) and TRBJ1-1; D gene uncertain. The germline V and J ends were trimmed by 1 base and 2 bases, with 8 bases remaining between them. CDR1 and CDR2 from the germline V gene are LGHDT and YNNKEL (reference sequence). CDR3 size: 14 residues. CDR3 loop: CASSQGAGNTEAFF. The CDR3, as DNA: TGTGCCAGCAGCCAAGGAGCAGGTAACACTGAAGCTTTCTTT.

CDR3 sequence (DNA): TGCGCCAGCAGCCAAGATACGACAGGGCGGGATCAGCCCCAGCATTTT. Its translation: CASSQDTTGRDQPQHF. The chain joins TRBV4-1 to TRBJ1-5; TRBD1 matches at 7 bases. This CDR3 region has 16 residues. Per the germline V gene, CDR1 is MGHRA and CDR2 is YSYEKL. V lost 0 bases and J lost 5; bases outside the gene matches: 7.

The V call is TRBV4-1, the J call TRBJ1-5; perhaps TRBD1 as D (6 bases). From germline, CDR1 is MGHRA and CDR2 YSYEKL. The V end lost 2 bases, the J end lost 2 bases, and 19 bases lay between the germline ends. CDR3 length: 18 amino acids. CDR3: CASSQSRGQTAGNQPQHF. DNA of the CDR3: TGCGCCAGCAGCCAAAGCCGGGGACAAACTGCGGGCAATCAGCCCCAGCATTTT.

The chain has TRBV30 and TRBJ2-1; TRBD2 aligns across 11 bases. With 2 bases clipped from V and 7 bases from J, the junction kept 10 bases outside the gene matches. There are 16 residues in the CDR3. The germline V gene has CDR1 GTSNPN and CDR2 SVGIG (reference sequence). The CDR3 DNA reads as TGTGCCTGGAGTCCTCATCTAGCGGGGGGCAGGAATGAGCAGTTCTTC. Translating it yields CAWSPHLAGGRNEQFF.

The gene calls are TRBV27 and TRBJ1-2, with D maybe TRBD1 (5 bases). V gave up 5 bases and J gave up 7 bases, with 17 bases separating them. The length of the CDR3 is 14 residues. Germline V lookup: CDR1 MNHEY, CDR2 SMNVEV (reference sequence). The CDR3 region is CASSGREGRGGYTF. In DNA, the CDR3 is TGTGCCAGCAGTGGCCGGGAGGGGAGGGGTGGCTACACCTTC.

The count of this clone is one. This rearrangement joins TRBV2 to TRBJ1-1; no definite D call. The germline CDR1 and CDR2 sequences are SNHLY and FYNNEI. Trimming left V 6 bases short and J 1 base short, with 12 bases between. The CDR3 has 14 amino acids. CDR3 residues: CASSENPGNTEAFF. Written as DNA, the CDR3 is TGTGCCAGCAGCGAGAATCCAGGGAACACTGAAGCTTTCTTT.

The table lists this clone with a count of one. Other nucleotide sequences in the sample specify the same CDR3. This chain links TRBV4-3 with TRBJ2-7; D is unclear. The germline V gene has CDR1 LGHNA and CDR2 YSLEER. This CDR3 spans 14 amino acids. V lost 4 bases and J lost 6, with 16 bases in between. The CDR3 DNA reads TGCGCCAGCAGCCGCATTGGTTCCGCCGGCGAGCAGTACTTC. Translated, it gives CASSRIGSAGEQYF.

This clone was counted only a few times. The chain links TRBV4-1 to TRBJ2-3; TRBD2 matches at 11 bases. CDR1 is MGHRA and CDR2 is YSYEKL in the germline V gene. With V trimmed by 1 base and J by 3 bases, 3 bases remained unmatched. This CDR3 is built from 16 residues. CDR3 in amino acids: CASSQGASGGTDTQYF. As DNA, the CDR3 is TGCGCCAGCAGCCAAGGAGCTAGCGGGGGGACAGATACGCAGTATTTT.

This rearrangement joins TRBV5-4 to TRBJ2-3; 10 bases agree with TRBD2. The J segment lost 5 bases and the V segment lost 0 bases, leaving 3 bases of the junction unmatched. Germline V gene lookup returns CDR1 SGHNT and CDR2 YYREEE (reference sequence). The CDR3 extends over 15 amino acids. The CDR3 DNA reads as TGTGCCAGCAGCTTGGTTAGCGGGGGGAGAGATACGCAGTATTTT. It yields the protein CASSLVSGGRDTQYF.

The chain has TRBV3-1 (or the pseudogene TRBV3-2) and TRBJ1-3; unclear D gene. The germline CDR1 and CDR2 sequences are LGHDT and YNNKEL (reference sequence). Deletions cut 0 bases from V and 0 bases from J, with 12 bases between. The CDR3 has 17 amino acids. The CDR3 region has the DNA TGTGCCAGCAGCCAAGATCCCAGCGGATTCTCTGGAAACACCATATATTTT. It codes for CASSQDPSGFSGNTIYF.

The chain links TRBV5-6 to TRBJ1-3, with D perhaps TRBD1 (5 bases). Trimming removed 4 bases at V and 3 bases at J, with 14 bases between. The CDR3 consists of 15 residues. Germline V gene data show CDR1 as SGHDT and CDR2 as YYEEEE. Here the CDR3 reads CASSLGGGGGNTIYF. CDR3 nucleotide sequence: TGTGCCAGCAGCCTGGGGGGAGGTGGTGGAAACACCATATATTTT.

The chain joins TRBV19 to TRBJ2-7; tentative D call: TRBD2 (5 bases). Per the germline V gene, CDR1 is LNHDA and CDR2 is SQIVND (reference sequence). Trimming shortened V by 1 base and J by 4 bases, and 11 bases separated the two germline ends. The CDR3 loop spans 14 amino acids. DNA for the CDR3: TGTGCCAGTAGTATAGGAGGGCTACAATACGAGCAGTACTTC. This translates into CASSIGGLQYEQYF.

V gene TRBV6-1 combines with J gene TRBJ1-1; TRBD1 might be the D (6 bases). CDR1 and CDR2 from the germline V gene are MNHNS and SASEGT. V was pared by 3 bases and J by 5 bases, with 19 bases between. This CDR3 has 16 residues. CDR3 nucleotides: TGTGCCAGCAGTGATGGCCGCGGGGGCGCATGGACTGAAGCTTTCTTT. The encoded protein is CASSDGRGGAWTEAFF.

This clone was recorded a few times. The rearrangement joins TRBV7-2 to TRBJ2-1; 11 nucleotides agree with TRBD1. The ends lost 5 bases at V and 4 bases at J; junction bases unmatched: 4. Germline CDR1 is SGHTA and CDR2 is FQGNSA. The CDR3 is 15 amino acids. The DNA of the CDR3 is TGTGCCAGCAGCCAGGGACAGGGGGTTTACAATGAGCAGTTCTTC. Encoded protein: CASSQGQGVYNEQFF.

The table lists this clone with a few counts. The V call is TRBV10-3, the J call TRBJ1-1, with 8 positions matching TRBD1. Germline loops: CDR1 ENHRY, CDR2 SYGVKD. This CDR3 has 15 residues. Losses at the gene ends were 2 bases for V and 3 bases for J; bases not matched to a gene: 5. The CDR3 DNA is TGTGCCATCAGTGAGGCGGCAGGGGGCTACACTGAAGCTTTCTTT. Translating gives CAISEAAGGYTEAFF.

The gene calls are TRBV10-3 and TRBJ2-7; 8 bases map to TRBD2. The CDR3 totals 13 residues. Germline CDR1 is ENHRY and CDR2 is SYGVKD. The ends lost 6 bases at V and 5 bases at J; junction bases unmatched: 6. The DNA for the CDR3 is TGTGCCATCAGCCCATTCGGGGGGGACGAGCAGTACTTC. This encodes CAISPFGGDEQYF.

This chain connects TRBV28 to TRBJ2-6; the D gene is possibly TRBD2 (5 bases). CDR1 and CDR2 (germline): MDHEN, SYDVKM. The CDR3 runs to 16 residues. V lost 5 bases and J lost 0, with 11 bases in between. CDR3 amino acids: CASSLGESSGANVLTF. CDR3 in DNA: TGTGCCAGCAGTCTCGGGGAGAGCTCTGGGGCCAACGTCCTGACTTTC.

The genes are TRBV5-5 and TRBJ1-4; unclear D gene. The CDR3 loop spans 16 amino acids. From germline, CDR1 is SGHKS and CDR2 YYEKEE (reference sequence). V lost 0 bases and J 7 bases, leaving 16 bases between the germline ends. The CDR3 DNA follows: TGTGCCAGCAGCTTGGGCCTCGCCAGCCGAGGTGAAAAACTGTTTTTT. It codes for CASSLGLASRGEKLFF.